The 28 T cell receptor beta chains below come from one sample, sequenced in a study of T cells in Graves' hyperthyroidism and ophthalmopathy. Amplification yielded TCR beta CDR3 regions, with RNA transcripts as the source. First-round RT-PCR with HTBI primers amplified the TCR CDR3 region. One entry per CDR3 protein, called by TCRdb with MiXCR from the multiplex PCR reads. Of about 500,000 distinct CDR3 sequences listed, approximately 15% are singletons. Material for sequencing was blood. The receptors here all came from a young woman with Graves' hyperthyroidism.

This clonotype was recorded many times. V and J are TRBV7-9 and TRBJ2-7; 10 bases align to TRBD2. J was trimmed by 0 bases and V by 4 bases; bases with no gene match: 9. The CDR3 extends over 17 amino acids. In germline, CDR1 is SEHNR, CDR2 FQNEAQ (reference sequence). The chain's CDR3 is CASSSPHRTSGSYEQYV. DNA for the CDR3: TGTGCCAGCAGCTCCCCTCACAGGACTAGCGGCTCCTACGAGCAGTACGTC.

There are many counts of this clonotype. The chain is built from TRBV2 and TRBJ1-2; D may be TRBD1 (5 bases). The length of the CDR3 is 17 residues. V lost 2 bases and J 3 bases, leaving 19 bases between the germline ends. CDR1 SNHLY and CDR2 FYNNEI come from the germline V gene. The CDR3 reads CASSESGAQGLYYGYTF. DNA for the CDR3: TGTGCCAGCAGTGAATCGGGTGCGCAGGGCCTTTACTATGGCTACACCTTC. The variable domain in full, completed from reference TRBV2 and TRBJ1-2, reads EPEVTQTPSHQVTQMGQEVILRCVPISNHLYFYWYRQILGQKVEFLVSFYNNEISEKSEIFDDQFSVERPDGSNFTLKIRSTKLEDSAMYFCASSESGAQGLYYGYTFGSGTRLTVV.

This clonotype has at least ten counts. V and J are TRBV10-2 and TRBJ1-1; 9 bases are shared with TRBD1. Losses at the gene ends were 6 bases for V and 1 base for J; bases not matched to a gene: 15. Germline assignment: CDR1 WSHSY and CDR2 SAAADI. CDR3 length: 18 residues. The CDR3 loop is CASRDAGQGWGKNTEAFF. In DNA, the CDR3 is TGCGCCAGCAGAGACGCGGGACAGGGTTGGGGGAAGAACACTGAAGCTTTCTTT.

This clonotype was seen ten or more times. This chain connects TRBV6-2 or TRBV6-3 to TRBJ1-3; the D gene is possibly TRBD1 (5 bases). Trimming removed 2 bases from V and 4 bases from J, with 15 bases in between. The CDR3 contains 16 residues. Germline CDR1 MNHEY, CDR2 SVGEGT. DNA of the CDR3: TGTGCCAGCAGTTACGCCAGACAGCGCTGGGGAAACACCATATATTTT. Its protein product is CASSYARQRWGNTIYF.

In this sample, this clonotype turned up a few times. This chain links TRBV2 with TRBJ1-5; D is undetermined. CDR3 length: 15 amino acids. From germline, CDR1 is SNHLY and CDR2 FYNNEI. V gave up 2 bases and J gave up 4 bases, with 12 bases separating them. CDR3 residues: CASSEQGQLNQPQHF. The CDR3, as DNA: TGTGCCAGCAGTGAACAAGGGCAGCTAAATCAGCCCCAGCATTTT.

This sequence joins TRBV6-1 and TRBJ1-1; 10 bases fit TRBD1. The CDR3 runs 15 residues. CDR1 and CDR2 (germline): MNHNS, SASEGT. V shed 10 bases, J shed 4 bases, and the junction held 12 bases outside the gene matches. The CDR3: CANKAPDRGATEAFF. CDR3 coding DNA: TGTGCCAACAAAGCCCCGGACAGGGGGGCCACTGAAGCTTTCTTT.

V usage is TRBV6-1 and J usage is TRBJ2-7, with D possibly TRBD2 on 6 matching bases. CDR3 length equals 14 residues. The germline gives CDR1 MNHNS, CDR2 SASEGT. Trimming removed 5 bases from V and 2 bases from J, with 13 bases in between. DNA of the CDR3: TGTGCCAGCAGTTTCCTAGCGACACCCTACGAGCAGTACTTC. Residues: CASSFLATPYEQYF.

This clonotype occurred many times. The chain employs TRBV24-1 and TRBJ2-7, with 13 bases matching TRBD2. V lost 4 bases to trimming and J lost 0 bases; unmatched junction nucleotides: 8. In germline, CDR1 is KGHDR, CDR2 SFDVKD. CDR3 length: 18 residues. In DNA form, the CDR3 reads TGTGCCACCAGTGACCCTGGACTAGCGGGAGTCATCTCCTACGAGCAGTACGTC. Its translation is CATSDPGLAGVISYEQYV.

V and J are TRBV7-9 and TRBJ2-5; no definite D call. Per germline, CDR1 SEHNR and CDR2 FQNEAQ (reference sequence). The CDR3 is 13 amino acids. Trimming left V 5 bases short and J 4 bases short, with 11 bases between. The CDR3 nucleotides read TGTGCCAGCAGCAAAGTTGGCATAGAGACCCAGTACTTC. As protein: CASSKVGIETQYF.

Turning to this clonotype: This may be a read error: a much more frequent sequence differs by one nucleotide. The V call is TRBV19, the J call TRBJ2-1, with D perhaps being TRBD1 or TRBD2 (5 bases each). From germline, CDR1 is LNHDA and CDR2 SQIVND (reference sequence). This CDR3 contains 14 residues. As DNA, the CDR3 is TGTGCCAGTAGTACCGGGACGGGGTACAATGAGCGGTTCTTC. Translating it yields CASSTGTGYNERFF.

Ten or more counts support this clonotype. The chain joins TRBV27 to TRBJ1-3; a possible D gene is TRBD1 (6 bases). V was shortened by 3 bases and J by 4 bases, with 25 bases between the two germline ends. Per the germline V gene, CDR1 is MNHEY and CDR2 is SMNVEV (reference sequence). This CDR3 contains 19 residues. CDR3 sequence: CASSFPPPANRALGNTIYF. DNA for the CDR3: TGTGCCAGCAGTTTCCCCCCGCCGGCGAACAGGGCATTAGGAAACACCATATATTTT.

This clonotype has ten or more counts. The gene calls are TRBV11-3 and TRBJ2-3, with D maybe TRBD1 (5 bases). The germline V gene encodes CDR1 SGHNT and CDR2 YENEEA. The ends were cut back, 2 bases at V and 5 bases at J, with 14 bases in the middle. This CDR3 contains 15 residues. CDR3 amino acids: CASSLRSQGKDTQYF. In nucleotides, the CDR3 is TGTGCCAGCAGCTTAAGGTCGCAGGGAAAAGATACGCAGTATTTT. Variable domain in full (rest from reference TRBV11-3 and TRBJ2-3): EAGVVQSPRYKIIEKKQPVAFWCNPISGHNTLYWYLQNLGQGPELLIRYENEEAVDDSQLPKDRFSAERLKGVDSTLKIQPAELGDSAVYLCASSLRSQGKDTQYFGPGTRLTVL.

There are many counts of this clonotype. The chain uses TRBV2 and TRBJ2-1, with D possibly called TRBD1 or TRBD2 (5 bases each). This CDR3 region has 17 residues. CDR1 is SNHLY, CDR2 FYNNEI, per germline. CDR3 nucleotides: TGTGCAAAGCAAGGGGCCGGTGGGAGAGCACCCTACAATGAGCAGTTCTTC. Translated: CAKQGAGGRAPYNEQFF.

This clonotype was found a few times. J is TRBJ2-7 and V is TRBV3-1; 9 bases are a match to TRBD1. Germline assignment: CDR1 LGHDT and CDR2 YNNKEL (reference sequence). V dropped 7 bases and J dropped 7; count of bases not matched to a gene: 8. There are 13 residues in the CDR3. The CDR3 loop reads CASNSGQGREQYF. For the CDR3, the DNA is TGTGCCAGCAACTCGGGACAGGGCAGGGAGCAGTACTTC.

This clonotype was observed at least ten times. The CDR3 nucleotides are TGTGCCAGCAGCGGACAGGTGGGCACTGAAGCTTTCTTT. Translating it yields CASSGQVGTEAFF. The chain carries TRBV9 and TRBJ1-1, with D possibly TRBD1 on 6 matching bases. From germline, CDR1 is SGDLS and CDR2 YYNGEE. Between the trimmed V and J ends, which lost 3 bases and 4 bases, there was a span of 10 bases. This CDR3 is built from 13 residues.

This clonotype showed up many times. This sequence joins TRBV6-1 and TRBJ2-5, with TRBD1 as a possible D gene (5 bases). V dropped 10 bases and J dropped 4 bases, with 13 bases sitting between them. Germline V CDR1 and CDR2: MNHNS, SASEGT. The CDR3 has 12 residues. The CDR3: CANRARGETQYF. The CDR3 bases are TGTGCCAATCGAGCTAGGGGAGAGACCCAGTACTTC.

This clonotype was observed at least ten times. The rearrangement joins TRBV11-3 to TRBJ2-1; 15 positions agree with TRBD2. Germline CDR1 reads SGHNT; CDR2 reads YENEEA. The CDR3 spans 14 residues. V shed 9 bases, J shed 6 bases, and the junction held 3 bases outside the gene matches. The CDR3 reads CASSGLAGGNEQFF. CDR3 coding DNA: TGTGCCAGTTCGGGACTAGCGGGAGGCAATGAGCAGTTCTTC.

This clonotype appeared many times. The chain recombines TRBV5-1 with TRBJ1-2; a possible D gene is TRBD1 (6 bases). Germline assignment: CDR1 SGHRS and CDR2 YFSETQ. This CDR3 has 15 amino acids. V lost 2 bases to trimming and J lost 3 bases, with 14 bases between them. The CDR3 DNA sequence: TGCGCCAGCAGCTTTGGCGCAACAGGGTACTATGGCTACACCTTC. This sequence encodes CASSFGATGYYGYTF. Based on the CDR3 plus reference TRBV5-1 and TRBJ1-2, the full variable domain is KAGVTQTPRYLIKTRGQQVTLSCSPISGHRSVSWYQQTPGQGLQFLFEYFSETQRNKGNFPGRFSGRQFSNSRSEMNVSTLELGDSALYLCASSFGATGYYGYTFGSGTRLTVV.

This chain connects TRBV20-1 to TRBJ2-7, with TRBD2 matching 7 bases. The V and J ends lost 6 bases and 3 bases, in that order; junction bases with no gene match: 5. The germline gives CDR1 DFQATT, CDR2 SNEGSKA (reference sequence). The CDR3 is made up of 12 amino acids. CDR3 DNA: TGCAGTGCCCGGACTAGTCGCTACGAGCAGTACGTC. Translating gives CSARTSRYEQYV.

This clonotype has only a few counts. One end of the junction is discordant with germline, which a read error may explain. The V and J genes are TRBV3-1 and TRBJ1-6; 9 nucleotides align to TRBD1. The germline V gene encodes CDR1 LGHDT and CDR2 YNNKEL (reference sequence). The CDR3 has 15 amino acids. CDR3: CASSYGDRESSTLHF. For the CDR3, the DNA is TGTGCCAGCAGCTATGGGGACAGGGAGAGTTCAACCCTCCACTTT.

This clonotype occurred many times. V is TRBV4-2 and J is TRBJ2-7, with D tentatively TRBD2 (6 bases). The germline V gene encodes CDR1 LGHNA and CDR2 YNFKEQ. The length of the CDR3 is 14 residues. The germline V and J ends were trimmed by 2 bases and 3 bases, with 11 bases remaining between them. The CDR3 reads CASSQTEGRYEQYF. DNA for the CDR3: TGTGCCAGCAGCCAAACGGAGGGCCGCTACGAGCAGTACTTC.

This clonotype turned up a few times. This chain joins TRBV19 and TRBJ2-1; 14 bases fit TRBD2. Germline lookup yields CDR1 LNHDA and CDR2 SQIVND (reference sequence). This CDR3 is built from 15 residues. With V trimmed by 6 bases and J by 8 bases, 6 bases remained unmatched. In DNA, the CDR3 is TGTGCCAGTAGGCCCGGGACTAGCGGGAGTGATGAGCAGTTCTTC. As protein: CASRPGTSGSDEQFF.

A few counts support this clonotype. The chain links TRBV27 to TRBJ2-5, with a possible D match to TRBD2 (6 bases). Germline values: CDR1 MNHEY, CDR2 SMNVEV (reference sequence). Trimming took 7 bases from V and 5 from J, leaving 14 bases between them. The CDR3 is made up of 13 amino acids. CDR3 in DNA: TGTGCCAGCATGCCTATACGGGAGGAGACCCAGTACTTC. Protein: CASMPIREETQYF.

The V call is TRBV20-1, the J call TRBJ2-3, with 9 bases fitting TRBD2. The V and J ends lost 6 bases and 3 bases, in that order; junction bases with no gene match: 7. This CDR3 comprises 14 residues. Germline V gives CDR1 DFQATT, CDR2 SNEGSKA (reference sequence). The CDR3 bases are TGCAGTGCCCCCCTGCTAGCGGGAACAGATACGCAGTATTTT. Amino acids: CSAPLLAGTDTQYF.

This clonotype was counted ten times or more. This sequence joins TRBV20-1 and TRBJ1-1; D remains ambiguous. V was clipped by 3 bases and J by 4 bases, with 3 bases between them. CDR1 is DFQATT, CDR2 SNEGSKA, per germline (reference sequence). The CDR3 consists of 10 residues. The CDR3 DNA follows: TGCAGTGCTAGGACCACTGAAGCTTTCTTT. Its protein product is CSARTTEAFF.

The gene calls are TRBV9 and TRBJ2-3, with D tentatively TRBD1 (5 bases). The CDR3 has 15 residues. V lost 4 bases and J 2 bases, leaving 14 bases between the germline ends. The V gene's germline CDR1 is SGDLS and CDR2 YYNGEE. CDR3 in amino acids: CASSSPGADTDTQYF. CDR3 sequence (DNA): TGTGCCAGCAGCTCCCCTGGGGCAGACACAGATACGCAGTATTTT.

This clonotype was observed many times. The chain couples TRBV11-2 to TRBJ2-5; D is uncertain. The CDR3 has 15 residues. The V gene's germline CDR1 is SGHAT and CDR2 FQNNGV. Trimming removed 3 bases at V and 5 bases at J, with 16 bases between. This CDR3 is CASSFQSTARETQYF. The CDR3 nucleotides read TGTGCCAGCAGCTTCCAATCGACGGCGAGGGAGACCCAGTACTTC.

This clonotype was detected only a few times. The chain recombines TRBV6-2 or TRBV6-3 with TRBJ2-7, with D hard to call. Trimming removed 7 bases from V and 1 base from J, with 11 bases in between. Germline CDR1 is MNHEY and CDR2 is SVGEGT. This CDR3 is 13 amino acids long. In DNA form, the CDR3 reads TGTGCCAGCACCCCCCGTTGGTCCTACGAGCAGTACTTC. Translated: CASTPRWSYEQYF.